Detailed here is one T cell receptor (beta chain). Its antigen is not known. This sample was taken from a study of CD8 T cell repertoires and HIV-1 epitope variants. At the level of the study: Each of Twenty-five Gag and Nef epitope peptides stimulated a separate culture. Equal numbers of autologous T cell-negative cells presented antigen to enriched T cells.

This CDR3 has 17 residues. CDR1 is SEHNR and CDR2 is FQNEAQ in the germline V gene (reference sequence). The junction had 4 bases not matched to a gene; V was cut back by 2 bases and J by 0 bases. Study observations and caveats: Nine antigen-specific TCR beta clonotypes were found; six seemed cross-reactive to variants.

Sequencing of TCR beta CDR3 used immunoSEQ survey depth. TCRdb keeps only in-frame clones here, not all; method: immunoSEQ multiplex PCR. In the table there are about 1,900 clones, around three quarters of which are singletons. The sequenced sample was cultured CD8+ T cells derived from PBMCs. This clonotype was obtained from a male donor with HIV. The chain recombines TRBV7-9 with TRBJ2-1; 10 bases line up with TRBD2. In DNA, the CDR3 is TGTGCCAGCAGCTTAATAGCGGGGGGTGGCTCCTACAATGAGCAGTTCTTC. As protein: CASSLIAGGGSYNEQFF.